The present TCR beta chain was sequenced within a study of shared clonotypes between healthy human individuals. V lost 1 base, J lost 8 bases, and 12 bases lay in between. This CDR3 spans 15 amino acids. In germline, CDR1 is MDHEN, CDR2 SYDVKM. As defined, naive CD8 cells were CD45RO-negative and positively selected for CCR7, with terminally differentiated effector memory CD45RA+ cells excluded. Sequencing was performed with immunoSEQ multiplex PCR; in TCRdb, only in-frame clones are kept and a portion is missing. This table has about 1,900,000 clones, less than 95% appearing once. This rearrangement joins TRBV28 to TRBJ1-6; unclear D gene. Material: naive CD8+ T cells sorted from blood. The sequence was obtained from a man aged 18 to 30 in good health. Here the CDR3 reads CASSLFGREDSPLHF. The CDR3 region has the DNA TGTGCCAGCAGTTTATTTGGTAGGGAGGATTCACCCCTCCACTTT.